This record covers a single TCR beta chain. No antigen is known for it. This sample was taken from a study of Ad26.COV2.S vaccination and SARS-CoV-2 variants. The overall study: Trial arm assignment for the donor was COV1001 Ad26.COV2.S. Study-wide findings and caveats: Non-spike TCR breadth showed similarity between vaccine and placebo recipients.

The V gene's germline CDR1 is SGHTA and CDR2 FQGNSA. This CDR3 comprises 14 residues. V lost 5 bases to trimming and J lost 3 bases; unmatched junction nucleotides: 5. Treatment given: some 20 received Ad26.COV2.S at low or high dose, single or two shots; several received placebo; per-sample allocation not given. Sampling was done on day 63 after the first vaccine or placebo injection. Boston supplied an adult donor aged 18-55 years. Assay used: immunoSEQ multiplex PCR; TCRdb lists only in-frame clones, some missing. The sample records 300,000 to 350,000 clones, under 90% being singletons. The chain couples TRBV7-2 to TRBJ1-1; 8 bases match TRBD1. This receptor was identified in a person aged 18-60 years who received the Ad26.COV2.S COVID-19 vaccine or a placebo. Material: peripheral blood, obtained in a trial of Ad26.COV2.S vaccine versus placebo. CDR3 amino acids: CASSPYRGDTEAFF. The CDR3 region has the DNA TGTGCCAGCAGCCCCTACAGGGGGGACACTGAAGCTTTCTTT.